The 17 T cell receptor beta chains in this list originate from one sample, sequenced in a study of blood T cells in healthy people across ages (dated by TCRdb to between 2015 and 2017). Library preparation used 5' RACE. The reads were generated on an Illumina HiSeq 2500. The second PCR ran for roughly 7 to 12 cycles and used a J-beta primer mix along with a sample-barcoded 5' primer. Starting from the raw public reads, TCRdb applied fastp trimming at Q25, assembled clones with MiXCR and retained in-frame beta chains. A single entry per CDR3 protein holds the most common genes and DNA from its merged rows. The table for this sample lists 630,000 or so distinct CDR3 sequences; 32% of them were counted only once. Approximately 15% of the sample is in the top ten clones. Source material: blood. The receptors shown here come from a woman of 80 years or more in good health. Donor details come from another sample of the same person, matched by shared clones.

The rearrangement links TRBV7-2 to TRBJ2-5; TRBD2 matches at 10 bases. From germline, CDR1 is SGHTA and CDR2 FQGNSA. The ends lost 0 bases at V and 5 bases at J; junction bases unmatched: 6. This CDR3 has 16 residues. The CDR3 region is CASSLALLAGEETQYF. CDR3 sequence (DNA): TGTGCCAGCAGCTTAGCCCTCCTAGCGGGAGAGGAGACCCAGTACTTC. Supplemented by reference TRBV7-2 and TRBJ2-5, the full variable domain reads GAGVSQSPSNKVTEKGKDVELRCDPISGHTALYWYRQSLGQGLEFLIYFQGNSAPDKSGLPSDRFSAERTGGSVSTLTIQRTQQEDSAVYLCASSLALLAGEETQYFGPGTRLLVL.

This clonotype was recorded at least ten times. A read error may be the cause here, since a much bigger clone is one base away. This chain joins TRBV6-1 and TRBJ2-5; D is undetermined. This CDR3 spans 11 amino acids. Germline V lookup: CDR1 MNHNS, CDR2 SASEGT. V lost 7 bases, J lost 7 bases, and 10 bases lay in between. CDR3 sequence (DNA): TGTGCCAGCATCGGGTGGGTGACCCAGTACTTC. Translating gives CASIGWVTQYF.

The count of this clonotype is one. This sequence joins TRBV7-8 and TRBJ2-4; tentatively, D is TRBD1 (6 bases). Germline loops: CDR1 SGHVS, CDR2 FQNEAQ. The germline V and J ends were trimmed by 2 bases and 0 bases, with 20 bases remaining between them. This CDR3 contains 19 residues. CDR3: CASSLRSGQGTLAKNIQYF. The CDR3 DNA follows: TGTGCCAGCAGCTTAAGGTCTGGGCAGGGGACCTTAGCCAAAAACATTCAGTACTTC.

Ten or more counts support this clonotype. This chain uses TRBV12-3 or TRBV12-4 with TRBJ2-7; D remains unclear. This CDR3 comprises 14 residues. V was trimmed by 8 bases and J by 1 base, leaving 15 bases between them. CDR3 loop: CASSITPRSYEQYF. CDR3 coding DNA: TGTGCCAGCTCAATTACCCCCCGATCCTACGAGCAGTACTTC.

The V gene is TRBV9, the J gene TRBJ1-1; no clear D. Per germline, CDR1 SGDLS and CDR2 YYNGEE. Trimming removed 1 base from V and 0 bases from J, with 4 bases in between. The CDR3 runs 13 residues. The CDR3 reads CASSVKMNTEAFF. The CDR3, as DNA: TGTGCCAGCAGCGTAAAAATGAACACTGAAGCTTTCTTT.

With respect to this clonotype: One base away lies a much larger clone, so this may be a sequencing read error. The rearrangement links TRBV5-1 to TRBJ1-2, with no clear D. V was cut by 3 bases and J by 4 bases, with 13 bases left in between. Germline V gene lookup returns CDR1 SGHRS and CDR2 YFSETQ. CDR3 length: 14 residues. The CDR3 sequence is CASSWDGLGYGYTF. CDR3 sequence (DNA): TGCGCCAGCAGCTGGGATGGTCTGGGCTATGGCTACACCTTC.

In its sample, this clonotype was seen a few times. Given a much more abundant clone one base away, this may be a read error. The CDR3 DNA sequence: TGTGCCAGCAGCTCCAGTGGCCATGAGCAGTACTTC. Amino acid sequence: CASSSSGHEQYF. The rearrangement links TRBV7-2 to TRBJ2-7; D is unresolved. V was clipped by 4 bases and J by 7 bases, with 11 bases between them. CDR1 is SGHTA and CDR2 is FQGNSA in the germline V gene. The CDR3 sequence is 12 residues long.

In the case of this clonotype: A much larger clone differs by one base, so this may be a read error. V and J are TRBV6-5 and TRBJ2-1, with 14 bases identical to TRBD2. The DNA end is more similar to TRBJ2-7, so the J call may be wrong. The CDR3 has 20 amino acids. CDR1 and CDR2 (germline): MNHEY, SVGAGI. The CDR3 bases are TGTGCCAGCAGTTACTCGAGGACTAGCGGGGGGACAAGCTCCTACAATGAGCAGTACTTC. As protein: CASSYSRTSGGTSSYNEQYF.

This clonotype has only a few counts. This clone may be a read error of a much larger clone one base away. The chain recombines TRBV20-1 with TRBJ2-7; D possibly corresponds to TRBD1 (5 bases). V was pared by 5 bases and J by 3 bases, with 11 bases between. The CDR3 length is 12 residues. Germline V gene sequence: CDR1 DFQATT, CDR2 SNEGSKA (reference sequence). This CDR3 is CSAVTESYEQYF. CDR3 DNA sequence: TGCAGTGCTGTGACAGAAAGCTACGAGCAGTACTTC.

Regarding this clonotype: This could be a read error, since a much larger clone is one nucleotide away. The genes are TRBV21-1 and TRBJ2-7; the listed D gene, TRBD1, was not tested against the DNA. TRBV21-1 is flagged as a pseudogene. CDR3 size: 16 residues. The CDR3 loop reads CASSRPFGDRGCEQYF. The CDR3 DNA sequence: TGTGCCAGCAGCAGGCCGTTCGGGGACAGGGGCTGCGAGCAGTACTTC.

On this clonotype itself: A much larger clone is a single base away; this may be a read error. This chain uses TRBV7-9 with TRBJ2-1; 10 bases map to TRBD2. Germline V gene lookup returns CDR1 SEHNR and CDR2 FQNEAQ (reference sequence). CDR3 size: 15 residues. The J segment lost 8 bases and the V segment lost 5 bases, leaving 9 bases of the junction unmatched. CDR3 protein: CASSMSAGGQDEQFF. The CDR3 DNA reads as TGTGCCAGCAGCATGTCAGCGGGGGGGCAGGATGAGCAGTTCTTC.

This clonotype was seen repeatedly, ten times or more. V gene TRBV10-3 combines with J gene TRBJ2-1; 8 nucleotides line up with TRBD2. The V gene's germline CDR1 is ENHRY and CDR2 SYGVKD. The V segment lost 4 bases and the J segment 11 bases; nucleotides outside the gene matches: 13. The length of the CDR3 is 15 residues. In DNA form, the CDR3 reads TGTGCCATCAGTGGCCTCGCGGGGGGCCTCGATAAGCAGTTCTTC. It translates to CAISGLAGGLDKQFF.

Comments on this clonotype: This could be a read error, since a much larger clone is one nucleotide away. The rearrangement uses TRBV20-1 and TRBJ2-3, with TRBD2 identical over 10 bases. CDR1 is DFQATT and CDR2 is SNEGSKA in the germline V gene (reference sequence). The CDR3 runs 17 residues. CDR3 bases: TGCAGTGCTAGAGATCTTGGAGCGGGGGGGATTCTAGATACGCGGTATTTT. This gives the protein CSARDLGAGGILDTRYF.

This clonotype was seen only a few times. The CDR3 sequence is CASSLGTGTVFEQFF. The CDR3 DNA follows: TGTGCCAGCAGCTTGGGGACCGGGACAGTTTTCGAGCAGTTCTTC. The gene calls are TRBV11-3 and TRBJ2-1; TRBD1 matches 7 bases. Germline V gives CDR1 SGHNT, CDR2 YENEEA. After removal of 3 bases from V and 10 bases from J, the junction contained 12 bases not matched to a gene. This CDR3 is built from 15 residues.

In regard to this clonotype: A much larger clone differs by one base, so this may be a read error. This CDR3 is CVSSSRAGYRDTQYF. Here the CDR3 DNA reads TGTGTCAGCAGCTCCAGAGCGGGGTACCGAGATACGCAGTATTTT. V gene TRBV27 combines with J gene TRBJ2-3; 7 bases align to TRBD2. Germline loops: CDR1 MNHEY, CDR2 SMNVEV (reference sequence). The CDR3 has 15 amino acids.

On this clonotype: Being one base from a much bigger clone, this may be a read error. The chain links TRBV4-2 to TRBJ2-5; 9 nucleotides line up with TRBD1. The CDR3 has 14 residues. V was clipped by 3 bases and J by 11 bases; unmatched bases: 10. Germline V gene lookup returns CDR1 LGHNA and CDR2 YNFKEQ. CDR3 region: CASSQDGTGIEQYF. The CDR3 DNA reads TGTGCCAGCAGCCAGGACGGGACAGGGATTGAGCAGTACTTC.

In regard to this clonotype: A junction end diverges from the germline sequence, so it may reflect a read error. Here the CDR3 reads CAGSPRLGEPDTQYF. In DNA, the CDR3 is TGTGCCGGCAGCCCTCGACTAGGAGAGCCAGATACGCAGTATTTT. The chain employs TRBV7-2 and TRBJ2-3; D is perhaps TRBD2 (6 bases). Germline V gives CDR1 SGHTA, CDR2 FQGNSA. This CDR3 region has 15 residues. The variable domain in full, with the rest retrieved from reference TRBV7-2 and TRBJ2-3, is GAGVSQSPSNKVTEKGKDVELRCDPISGHTALYWYRQSLGQGLEFLIYFQGNSAPDKSGLPSDRFSAERTGGSVSTLTIQRTQQEDSAVYLCAGSPRLGEPDTQYFGPGTRLTVL.